Below are 26 T cell receptor beta chains sequenced from a single sample in a study of Tregs in tolerant kidney transplant recipients. Mixed chimerism was transient after nonmyeloablative marrow transplants from related graft donors. Data came from immunoSEQ multiplex PCR; TCRdb stores just in-frame clones and leaves some out. The sample table sets out about 15,000 clones. Specimen: CD4+ T cells from blood (PBMCs), collected 12 months after the transplant. These receptors were obtained from a human patient who received a combined kidney and bone marrow transplant. Certain T cells may be donor cells from the graft.

In regard to this clone: Read coverage stops 3 residues before the CDR3 terminus; the germline J gene supplies the remainder. The V and J genes are TRBV5-1 and TRBJ2-6; maybe TRBD1 (5 bases). V shed 0 bases and J shed 0 bases, with 13 bases lying between them. The V gene's germline CDR1 is SGHRS and CDR2 YFSETQ. This CDR3 region has 18 residues. Partial CDR3 DNA: TGCGCCAGCAGCTTGGGGGGCCAGGGTCCCTCTGGGGCCAACGTC. Its translation: CASSLGGQGPSGANV. The complete CDR3 reads CASSLGGQGPSGANVLTF.

Concerning this clone itself: The read terminates 3 residues before the CDR3 end, so the remaining end is supplied by the germline J gene. The chain recombines TRBV11-3 with TRBJ2-3, with 11 positions matching TRBD2. Trimming at V came to 3 bases and at J to 5 bases, leaving 4 bases not matched to a gene. Germline loops: CDR1 SGHNT, CDR2 YENEEA. This CDR3 contains 15 residues. The CDR3 reads CASSFASGGIDTQYF. The DNA read from the CDR3 is TGTGCCAGCAGCTTCGCTAGCGGGGGGATAGATACG.

CDR3 region: CASSLTGGTEAFF. CDR3 DNA (partial): TGTGCCAGTAGCCTGACAGGGGGGACTGAA. The J gene is TRBJ1-1, the V gene TRBV19; 9 bases line up with TRBD1. Coverage ceases 3 residues before the CDR3 finishes, and the germline J gene fills in the end. V lost 6 bases to trimming and J lost 5 bases; unmatched junction nucleotides: 4. Germline V gene sequence: CDR1 LNHDA, CDR2 SQIVND (reference sequence). This CDR3 is 13 amino acids long.

Note on this clone: Coverage ceases 3 residues before the CDR3 finishes, and the germline J gene fills in the end. This sequence joins TRBV19 and TRBJ1-4, with D unresolved. This CDR3 has 14 amino acids. CDR1 and CDR2 (germline): LNHDA, SQIVND (reference sequence). The V and J ends lost 6 bases and 8 bases respectively, with 16 bases between them. CDR3 bases read: TGTGCCAGTAGGGAGGCGGGCTATCAGGAAAAA. Translation: CASREAGYQEK. The entire CDR3 protein is CASREAGYQEKLFF.

Concerning this clone itself: The read halts 3 residues ahead of the CDR3 end, with the missing end drawn from the germline J gene. V is TRBV18 and J is TRBJ2-2, with D unclear. Trimming cost V 3 bases and J 0 bases, with 11 bases left between them. The germline CDR1 and CDR2 sequences are KGHSH and LQKENI. The CDR3 spans 16 residues. The part of the CDR3 DNA that was read is TGTGCCAGCTCACCGTTCTCAGAGTCGAACACCGGGGAG. Protein sequence: CASSPFSESNTGE. The whole CDR3 sequence reads CASSPFSESNTGELFF.

About this clone: Sequencing ends 3 residues short of the CDR3 end; the germline J gene provides the rest. This chain uses TRBV29-1 with TRBJ2-7; the D gene is possibly TRBD2 (6 bases). Trimming stripped 4 bases from V and 6 bases from J, with 16 bases between. The CDR3 is 13 residues long. From germline, CDR1 is SQVTM and CDR2 ANQGSEA. CDR3 amino acids: CSVAAGRGLEQYF. Partial CDR3 DNA: TGCAGCGTTGCGGCGGGAAGAGGGCTCGAG.

For this clone: The read finishes 3 residues shy of the CDR3 end, and the germline J gene is used to complete it. The chain links TRBV7-6 to TRBJ1-4, with a possible D match to TRBD1 (6 bases). CDR3 length equals 16 residues. In germline, CDR1 is SGHVS, CDR2 FNYEAQ. V was shortened by 2 bases and J by 5 bases, with 15 bases between the two germline ends. The CDR3: CASSLYGQGQNEKLFF. CDR3 DNA, as far as it was read: TGTGCCAGCAGCTTATACGGACAAGGACAGAATGAAAAA.

Concerning this clone itself: The CDR3 extends 3 residues past the end of the read, so its final part is completed from the germline J gene. V is TRBV5-1 and J is TRBJ2-5; no definite D call. V lost 1 base, J lost 4 bases, and 11 bases lay in between. CDR3 length equals 14 residues. The germline gives CDR1 SGHRS, CDR2 YFSETQ. The sequenced part of the CDR3 DNA is TGCGCCAGCAGCTTGAGTAGTAGTGGAGAGACC. Translating gives CASSLSSSGET. The whole CDR3 reads CASSLSSSGETQYF.

About this clone itself: Read data end 3 residues before the CDR3 end; the end is taken from the germline J gene. The chain is built from TRBV20-1 and TRBJ2-1; 11 nucleotides agree with TRBD2. The length of the CDR3 is 14 residues. J gave up 7 bases and V 0 bases, and 2 bases lay outside the gene matches. In germline, CDR1 is DFQATT, CDR2 SNEGSKA (reference sequence). The DNA read from the CDR3 is TGCAGTGCTAGAGAAGCTAGCGGGAGGAATGAG. Translating gives CSAREASGRNE. The CDR3 in its entirety is CSAREASGRNEQFF.

Points on this clone: The missing CDR3 end, 3 residues past where the read stops, is filled in from the germline J gene. The rearrangement joins TRBV7-8 to TRBJ2-1, with 8 bases that match TRBD2. Germline V lookup: CDR1 SGHVS, CDR2 FQNEAQ. V was pared by 1 base and J by 6 bases, with 8 bases of the junction left unmatched. This CDR3 contains 16 residues. Incomplete CDR3 DNA: TGTGCCAGCAGCTTAGGGGGTAGCGGGGCCCGCAATGAG. Protein product: CASSLGGSGARNE. The full CDR3 protein reads CASSLGGSGARNEQFF. The full variable domain, its missing parts supplied by reference TRBV7-8 and TRBJ2-1, is GAGVSQSPRYKVAKRGQDVALRCDPISGHVSLFWYQQALGQGPEFLTYFQNEAQLDKSGLPSDRFFAERPEGSVSTLKIQRTQQEDSAVYLCASSLGGSGARNEQFFGPGTRLTVL.

This clone is deemed medium-sized by its frequency. The read halts 3 residues ahead of the CDR3 end, with the missing end drawn from the germline J gene. The chain carries TRBV4-1 and TRBJ1-3; D call uncertain. The CDR3 totals 15 residues. Per germline, CDR1 MGHRA and CDR2 YSYEKL. V was clipped by 0 bases and J by 0 bases, with 6 bases between them. The CDR3: CASSQDFFSGNTIYF. The sequenced CDR3 bases are TGCGCCAGCAGCCAAGACTTCTTCTCTGGAAACACC.

As to this clone: With the read ending 3 residues before the CDR3 end, the germline J gene is used to fill in that end. The chain uses TRBV20-1 and TRBJ2-3; 12 positions match TRBD2. J was trimmed by 4 bases and V by 6 bases; bases with no gene match: 5. There are 14 residues in the CDR3. Germline CDR1 and CDR2: DFQATT and SNEGSKA (reference sequence). The DNA read from the CDR3 is TGCAGTGCGCCCTCTAGCGGGGGGGCAGATACG. Translated, it gives CSAPSSGGADT. The entire CDR3 protein reads CSAPSSGGADTQYF.

The sequenced part of the CDR3 DNA is TGTGCCAGTGGGGGACTAGCGGGAGGGTCTGGGAATGAG. It encodes CASGGLAGGSGNE. The complete CDR3 protein is CASGGLAGGSGNEQFF. V usage is TRBV19 and J usage is TRBJ2-1; 16 bases align to TRBD2. The observed sequence ends 3 residues before the CDR3 terminus, with the missing tail filled in from the germline J gene. The V gene end was trimmed by 8 bases and the J gene end by 7 bases; junction bases not matched to a gene: 8. The CDR3 covers 16 residues. CDR1 LNHDA and CDR2 SQIVND come from the germline V gene (reference sequence).

Turning to this clone: From the germline J gene comes the end of the CDR3, since the read stops 3 residues before it. The chain uses TRBV6-4 and TRBJ2-1; 11 bases fit TRBD1. The CDR3 consists of 15 residues. The junction had 2 bases not matched to a gene; V was cut back by 5 bases and J by 2 bases. Germline CDR1 is MRHNA and CDR2 is SNTAGT. Here the CDR3 reads CASSSGQGAYNEQFF. CDR3 bases read: TGTGCCAGCAGTTCGGGACAGGGGGCCTACAATGAG.

With regard to this clone: With the read ending 3 residues before the CDR3 end, the germline J gene is used to fill in that end. V gene TRBV5-4 combines with J gene TRBJ2-7; D is possibly TRBD1 (6 bases). The CDR3 runs to 13 residues. The V and J ends lost 4 bases and 6 bases respectively, with 14 bases between them. Per the germline V gene, CDR1 is SGHNT and CDR2 is YYREEE (reference sequence). The sequenced CDR3 bases are TGTGCCAGCAGCGCTAGCAGGGGAAGCGAG. The encoded protein is CASSASRGSE. The CDR3 reads in full as CASSASRGSEQYF.

As concerns this clone: The sequenced fragment ends 3 residues before the CDR3 boundary, so the rest is inferred from the germline J gene. The V and J genes are TRBV18 and TRBJ1-2; D possibly corresponds to TRBD1 (6 bases). V gave up 3 bases and J gave up 4 bases, with 9 bases separating them. The CDR3 totals 13 residues. The germline gives CDR1 KGHSH, CDR2 LQKENI. This CDR3 reads CASSPGTLYGYTF. The sequenced part of the CDR3 DNA is TGTGCCAGCTCACCCGGGACACTCTATGGC.

With regard to this clone: Sequencing ends 3 residues short of the CDR3 end; the germline J gene provides the rest. The same CDR3 also results from other DNA sequences found in this sample. The chain carries TRBV5-1 and TRBJ2-2; TRBD2 agrees at 9 bases. The germline V gene has CDR1 SGHRS and CDR2 YFSETQ. The CDR3 sequence is 15 residues long. After removal of 4 bases from V and 5 bases from J, the junction contained 6 bases not matched to a gene. The sequenced part of the CDR3 DNA is TGCGCCAGCAGCGAGATAGCGGGAGTGACCGGGGAG. It codes for CASSEIAGVTGE. Given in full, the CDR3 is CASSEIAGVTGELFF.

Remarks on this clone: The read terminates 3 residues before the CDR3 end, so the remaining end is supplied by the germline J gene. The V and J genes are TRBV10-3 and TRBJ2-7, with 8 bases that match TRBD1. V was pared by 7 bases and J by 2 bases, with 7 bases of the junction left unmatched. CDR3 length: 14 residues. Germline lookup yields CDR1 ENHRY and CDR2 SYGVKD. The CDR3 region is CAIKLTGGTYEQYF. The part of the CDR3 DNA that was read is TGTGCCATCAAGCTAACAGGGGGGACCTACGAG.

The sequenced part of the CDR3 DNA is TGCGCCAGCAGCTTTCTAGACGGGGAG. As protein: CASSFLDGE. The whole CDR3 protein reads CASSFLDGELFF. V is TRBV5-1 and J is TRBJ2-2; D is unclear. The read terminates 3 residues before the CDR3 end, so the remaining end is supplied by the germline J gene. The V and J ends lost 2 bases and 7 bases respectively, with 6 bases between them. The germline gives CDR1 SGHRS, CDR2 YFSETQ. CDR3 size: 12 residues.

Points on this clone: The missing CDR3 end, 3 residues past where the read stops, is filled in from the germline J gene. The chain is built from TRBV5-6 and TRBJ2-5, with 7 bases lining up with TRBD2. Germline assignment: CDR1 SGHDT and CDR2 YYEEEE. The length of the CDR3 is 15 residues. J lost 5 bases, V lost 2 bases, and 9 bases had no gene match. The CDR3 bases that were read are TGTGCCAGCAGCTTCGGGGGAGGGTCGGGGGAGACC. This encodes CASSFGGGSGET. The whole CDR3 region reads CASSFGGGSGETQYF. Filled out from reference TRBV5-6 and TRBJ2-5, the complete variable domain reads DAGVTQSPTHLIKTRGQQVTLRCSPKSGHDTVSWYQQALGQGPQFIFQYYEEEERQRGNFPDRFSGHQFPNYSSELNVNALLLGDSALYLCASSFGGGSGETQYFGPGTRLLVL.

To note about this clone: The observed sequence ends 3 residues before the CDR3 terminus, with the missing tail filled in from the germline J gene. V gene TRBV7-1 combines with J gene TRBJ2-6, with 10 bases lining up with TRBD2. TRBV7-1 is filed as an ORF, its function uncertain. The J segment lost 1 base and the V segment lost 3 bases, leaving 12 bases of the junction unmatched. This CDR3 is built from 20 residues. The CDR3 reads CASSSWYRVAGGSGANVLTF. CDR3 DNA, as far as it was read: TGTGCCAGCAGCTCCTGGTACAGGGTAGCGGGAGGTTCTGGGGCCAACGTC.

With regard to this clone: The CDR3 end is not reached by the read, which stops 3 residues before it; the germline J gene fills it in. The gene calls are TRBV2 and TRBJ2-3, with 9 bases fitting TRBD2. This CDR3 has 16 residues. Germline V gives CDR1 SNHLY, CDR2 FYNNEI. V trimming: 4 bases; J trimming: 3 bases; junction bases outside the gene matches: 8. The sequenced part of the CDR3 DNA is TGTGCCAGCAGTGGGATCCTAGCGGGATTTACAGATACG. This gives the protein CASSGILAGFTDT. The CDR3 as a whole reads CASSGILAGFTDTQYF.

With regard to this clone: Sequencing ends 3 residues short of the CDR3 end; the germline J gene provides the rest. The chain couples TRBV5-8 to TRBJ2-5; 7 bases align to TRBD2. CDR1 is SGHTS and CDR2 is YDEGEE in the germline V gene. The CDR3 loop spans 15 amino acids. With 4 bases clipped from V and 2 bases from J, the junction kept 8 bases outside the gene matches. The sequenced CDR3 bases are TGTGCCAGCAGCCTTAGCGGGTCCCTTCAAGAGACC. Translating it yields CASSLSGSLQET. The whole CDR3 reads CASSLSGSLQETQYF.

As to this clone: The read gets to within 3 residues of the CDR3 end, and the germline J gene fills in the rest. The chain combines TRBV6-1 with TRBJ2-7; 8 bases line up with TRBD2. CDR1 and CDR2 from the germline V gene are MNHNS and SASEGT. J gave up 4 bases and V 4 bases, and 6 bases lay outside the gene matches. The CDR3 contains 14 residues. The CDR3 sequence is CASSGLARGYEQYF. The CDR3 bases that were read are TGTGCCAGCAGTGGACTAGCGCGAGGGTACGAG.

As concerns this clone: The CDR3 is cut off 3 residues early in the read; its end comes from the germline J gene. The rearrangement links TRBV7-9 to TRBJ1-1; D remains ambiguous. The CDR3 has 13 amino acids. Germline assignment: CDR1 SEHNR and CDR2 FQNEAQ (reference sequence). The V and J ends lost 0 bases and 4 bases respectively, with 6 bases between them. The sequenced CDR3 bases are TGTGCCAGCAGCTTAGCTTATTCCACTGAA. It specifies CASSLAYSTE. The entire CDR3 is CASSLAYSTEAFF.

The CDR3 bases that were read are TGCGCCAGCAGCTTGGCCGGACAGGGGCACGGTGAA. It encodes CASSLAGQGHGE. Given in full, the CDR3 is CASSLAGQGHGEAFF. This chain connects TRBV5-1 to TRBJ1-1, with 9 positions matching TRBD1. The CDR3 extends 3 residues past the end of the read, so its final part is completed from the germline J gene. CDR1 and CDR2 (germline): SGHRS, YFSETQ. This CDR3 is 15 amino acids long. The J segment lost 7 bases and the V segment lost 0 bases, leaving 7 bases of the junction unmatched.